Shown below are 25 T cell receptor beta chains from a single sample sequenced in a study of shared clonotypes between healthy human individuals (dated by TCRdb to about 2020). Libraries were prepared through the immunoSEQ multiplex PCR assay. The clones in this table, taken by TCRdb from immuneACCESS, are in-frame only. Not every clone is retained; where verified, under half of the shortfall comes from an unresolved V gene, and the cause of the rest is unknown. The sample has about 2.3 million clones on record, about nine tenths of them singletons. Approximately 0.41% of the sample comes from the top ten. The sequenced sample was naive CD4+ T cells from PBMCs. The cell subset or site tag for this specimen amounts to: CD45RA+ positively selected. The receptors were gathered from a man younger than 35 in good health. Some clones in this sample may be carry-over from other donors' samples.

The chain joins TRBV7-2 to TRBJ1-3; 7 nucleotides agree with TRBD1. The V segment lost 5 bases and the J segment 0 bases; nucleotides outside the gene matches: 10. The CDR3 covers 17 residues. The germline gives CDR1 SGHTA, CDR2 FQGNSA. The CDR3 sequence is CASSQGLQGPSGNTIYF. CDR3 bases: TGTGCCAGCAGCCAGGGGTTACAGGGGCCCTCTGGAAACACCATATATTTT.

The chain uses TRBV28 and TRBJ1-5; D is unresolved. Trimming took off 6 bases at V and 1 base at J, with 13 bases between the two ends. The CDR3 loop spans 15 amino acids. Germline assignment: CDR1 MDHEN and CDR2 SYDVKM. The CDR3 is CASSPPRRSNQPQHF. CDR3 nucleotides: TGTGCCAGCAGCCCCCCCCGGCGGAGCAATCAGCCCCAGCATTTT.

The V gene is TRBV5-1, the J gene TRBJ2-3, with D maybe TRBD2 (5 bases). The V gene's germline CDR1 is SGHRS and CDR2 YFSETQ. Trimming pared 0 bases from V and 1 base from J, leaving 9 bases between. The CDR3 contains 15 residues. The CDR3, as DNA: TGCGCCAGCAGCTTGGCGGGGATGGGCACAGATACGCAGTATTTT. It is translated as CASSLAGMGTDTQYF.

The chain has TRBV5-1 and TRBJ2-5, with D maybe TRBD1 (6 bases). Germline-derived CDR1 and CDR2 are SGHRS and YFSETQ. Trimming removed 0 bases at V and 3 bases at J, with 12 bases between. The CDR3 is 15 amino acids. The CDR3 sequence: CASSLGLGGEETQYF. CDR3 coding DNA: TGCGCCAGCAGCTTGGGGTTAGGGGGAGAAGAGACCCAGTACTTC.

This chain connects TRBV5-1 to TRBJ2-1, with D possibly being TRBD1 (7 bases). This CDR3 contains 16 residues. Germline values: CDR1 SGHRS, CDR2 YFSETQ. The V end was cut by 3 bases, the J end by 2 bases, with 15 bases between. The CDR3 spells CASSWRDSSTYNEQFF. CDR3 sequence (DNA): TGCGCCAGCAGCTGGAGGGACAGTTCAACCTACAATGAGCAGTTCTTC.

V gene TRBV19 combines with J gene TRBJ2-2; a weak D match, TRBD1 (6 bases). The germline V and J ends were trimmed by 3 bases and 1 base, with 15 bases remaining between them. This CDR3 has 17 amino acids. CDR1 and CDR2 from the germline V gene are LNHDA and SQIVND (reference sequence). DNA of the CDR3: TGTGCCAGTAGTATCAGCAACAGGGCGGGGAACACCGGGGAGCTGTTTTTT. Its translation: CASSISNRAGNTGELFF. The full variable domain, rest sourced from reference TRBV19 and TRBJ2-2, is DGGITQSPKYLFRKEGQNVTLSCEQNLNHDAMYWYRQDPGQGLRLIYYSQIVNDFQKGDIAEGYSVSREKKESFPLTVTSAQKNPTAFYLCASSISNRAGNTGELFFGEGSRLTVL.

This chain links TRBV9 with TRBJ2-7; 7 bases agree with TRBD2. Germline V CDR1 and CDR2: SGDLS, YYNGEE. Losses at the gene ends were 5 bases for V and 1 base for J; bases not matched to a gene: 12. The CDR3 spans 16 residues. CDR3 region: CASSAGEGSGSYEQYF. The CDR3 nucleotides read TGTGCCAGCAGTGCGGGGGAGGGGAGCGGATCCTACGAGCAGTACTTC. The whole variable domain, filled in from reference TRBV9 and TRBJ2-7, reads DSGVTQTPKHLITATGQRVTLRCSPRSGDLSVYWYQQSLDQGLQFLIQYYNGEERAKGNILERFSAQQFPDLHSELNLSSLELGDSALYFCASSAGEGSGSYEQYFGPGTRLTVT.

J is TRBJ1-1 and V is TRBV28; D is undetermined. Trimming shortened V by 3 bases and J by 8 bases, and 16 bases separated the two germline ends. Looked up from germline, CDR1 is MDHEN and CDR2 is SYDVKM. This CDR3 spans 14 amino acids. CDR3 residues: CASSLLRVGAEAFF. The CDR3 nucleotides are TGTGCCAGCAGTTTGCTCCGGGTAGGCGCAGAAGCTTTCTTT.

In the case of this clone: Other DNA sequences from this sample encode an identical CDR3 as well. V and J are TRBV4-3 and TRBJ1-4; 12 bases map to TRBD1. The germline V gene has CDR1 LGHNA and CDR2 YSLEER. The CDR3 has 15 residues. V shed 4 bases and J 7 bases; nucleotides not matched to a gene: 4. CDR3 amino acids: CASSPGQGAGEKLFF. The CDR3 DNA follows: TGCGCCAGCAGCCCGGGACAGGGGGCTGGTGAAAAACTGTTTTTT.

This clone was found a few times. V and J are TRBV5-4 and TRBJ1-4, with 8 bases matching TRBD1. Germline CDR1 SGHNT, CDR2 YYREEE (reference sequence). CDR3 size: 15 residues. With 4 bases clipped from V and 8 bases from J, the junction kept 10 bases outside the gene matches. Here the CDR3 reads CASSPYGQGGEKLFF. Written as DNA, the CDR3 is TGTGCCAGCAGCCCATATGGACAGGGAGGCGAAAAACTGTTTTTT.

The chain uses TRBV7-9 and TRBJ2-7, with D uncertain. Trimming pared 2 bases from V and 2 bases from J, leaving 10 bases between. The CDR3 is 14 amino acids. The germline V gene encodes CDR1 SEHNR and CDR2 FQNEAQ (reference sequence). The DNA of the CDR3 is TGTGCCAGCAGCTTATCGCCCAAGACCTACGAGCAGTACTTC. Protein sequence: CASSLSPKTYEQYF.

As concerns this clone: Additional DNA sequences in this sample encode the identical CDR3. The chain combines TRBV5-1 with TRBJ2-1; no reliable D call. From germline, CDR1 is SGHRS and CDR2 YFSETQ. Trimming cost V 0 bases and J 4 bases, with 5 bases left between them. This CDR3 contains 13 residues. CDR3 loop: CASSLGPYNEQFF. The CDR3 DNA follows: TGCGCCAGCAGCTTGGGACCATACAATGAGCAGTTCTTC. Using reference TRBV5-1 and TRBJ2-1 for the parts outside the CDR3, the full variable domain is KAGVTQTPRYLIKTRGQQVTLSCSPISGHRSVSWYQQTPGQGLQFLFEYFSETQRNKGNFPGRFSGRQFSNSRSEMNVSTLELGDSALYLCASSLGPYNEQFFGPGTRLTVL.

The rearrangement links TRBV5-5 to TRBJ2-3; possibly TRBD2 for D (5 bases). The germline V gene encodes CDR1 SGHKS and CDR2 YYEKEE (reference sequence). CDR3 size: 15 residues. With 3 bases removed from V and 2 bases from J, the gap between germline ends came to 13 bases. Here the CDR3 DNA reads TGTGCCAGCAGCTCGAGGCCGGGATCCACAGATACGCAGTATTTT. It is translated as CASSSRPGSTDTQYF.

This chain joins TRBV5-4 and TRBJ2-1, with TRBD2 matching over 7 bases. The CDR3 runs 15 residues. V dropped 5 bases and J dropped 4; count of bases not matched to a gene: 9. Germline CDR1 SGHNT, CDR2 YYREEE (reference sequence). CDR3 in amino acids: CASSSREVRYNEQFF. The CDR3 region has the DNA TGTGCCAGCAGTAGTCGGGAGGTCCGGTACAATGAGCAGTTCTTC.

The genes are TRBV7-9 and TRBJ2-7, with 8 bases aligning to TRBD1. The CDR3 length is 15 residues. CDR1 is SEHNR and CDR2 is FQNEAQ in the germline V gene (reference sequence). J gave up 7 bases and V 2 bases, and 10 bases lay outside the gene matches. The CDR3 DNA reads TGTGCCAGCAGCTTATTCCCCCAGGGGGCATGGGAGCAGTACTTC. It codes for CASSLFPQGAWEQYF.

The chain recombines TRBV7-2 with TRBJ2-5, with 9 positions matching TRBD1. Germline CDR1 reads SGHTA; CDR2 reads FQGNSA. Germline trimming cut 5 bases from V and 4 bases from J; bases unmatched to any gene: 5. The CDR3 sequence is 14 residues long. DNA of the CDR3: TGTGCCAGCAGCCAGCCGGGACAGGGAGAGACCCAGTACTTC. Translation: CASSQPGQGETQYF. The full variable domain, rest sourced from reference TRBV7-2 and TRBJ2-5, is GAGVSQSPSNKVTEKGKDVELRCDPISGHTALYWYRQSLGQGLEFLIYFQGNSAPDKSGLPSDRFSAERTGGSVSTLTIQRTQQEDSAVYLCASSQPGQGETQYFGPGTRLLVL.

The V and J genes are TRBV6-5 and TRBJ2-5; maybe TRBD2 (6 bases). The end of the DNA fits TRBJ2-7 better, so the J call may be wrong. CDR3 length: 12 amino acids. Germline assignment: CDR1 MNHEY and CDR2 SVGAGI. Written as DNA, the CDR3 is TGTGCCAGCACGGCAGGGAGGAACGAGCAGTACTTC. It encodes CASTAGRNEQYF.

This clone was detected once. V is TRBV5-8 and J is TRBJ1-5; D uncertain. Germline V gene data show CDR1 as SGHTS and CDR2 as YDEGEE. Between the trimmed V and J ends, which lost 2 bases and 5 bases, there was a span of 14 bases. CDR3 length: 15 amino acids. The CDR3 coding sequence is TGTGCCAGCAGCTTTGGCGAACAGTCATATCAGCCCCAGCATTTT. Protein: CASSFGEQSYQPQHF.

The V gene is TRBV7-3, the J gene TRBJ2-2, with no clear D. Germline CDR1 reads SGHTA; CDR2 reads FQGTGA. The V and J ends lost 5 bases and 7 bases respectively, with 8 bases between them. The CDR3 totals 12 residues. The CDR3 region has the DNA TGTGCCAGCAGCGATGGGCGCGGGGAGCTGTTTTTT. Protein: CASSDGRGELFF.

As DNA, the CDR3 is TGTGCCAGCAGCCAAGATCTAGCGAGTTACAATGAGCAGTTCTTC. Amino acids: CASSQDLASYNEQFF. The chain joins TRBV4-2 to TRBJ2-1; perhaps TRBD2 as D (6 bases). V lost 0 bases and J 4 bases, leaving 10 bases between the germline ends. The CDR3 loop spans 15 amino acids. From germline, CDR1 is LGHNA and CDR2 YNFKEQ.

The chain joins TRBV19 to TRBJ2-6; D is uncertain. V gave up 8 bases and J gave up 0 bases, with 8 bases separating them. Germline-derived CDR1 and CDR2 are LNHDA and SQIVND (reference sequence). The CDR3 has 14 residues. The CDR3 protein is CASFESSGANVLTF. The CDR3 nucleotides read TGTGCCAGTTTTGAGTCCTCTGGGGCCAACGTCCTGACTTTC.

The chain is built from TRBV30 and TRBJ2-7, with D perhaps matching TRBD2 (5 bases). Per the germline V gene, CDR1 is GTSNPN and CDR2 is SVGIG (reference sequence). The CDR3 runs 13 residues. Trimming cost V 2 bases and J 4 bases, with 12 bases left between them. The CDR3 loop is CAWSPGLPYEQYF. CDR3 DNA sequence: TGTGCCTGGAGTCCAGGACTCCCGTACGAGCAGTACTTC.

This chain connects TRBV10-3 to TRBJ2-1; D is unresolved. Trimming took off 5 bases at V and 8 bases at J, with 13 bases between the two ends. The CDR3 extends over 13 amino acids. Germline assignment: CDR1 ENHRY and CDR2 SYGVKD. The CDR3 loop reads CAISSYGGDEQFF. The CDR3 DNA follows: TGTGCCATCAGTTCTTACGGTGGCGATGAGCAGTTCTTC.

The chain combines TRBV25-1 with TRBJ2-7, with TRBD2 matching 8 bases. The CDR3 has 17 residues. CDR1 and CDR2 from the germline V gene are MGHDK and SYGVNS. Germline trimming cut 4 bases from V and 0 bases from J; bases unmatched to any gene: 11. The DNA for the CDR3 is TGTGCCAGCAGTGCCCCCCCCGCTAGCGGGCGCTCCTACGAGCAGTACTTC. Its translation is CASSAPPASGRSYEQYF.

V and J are TRBV18 and TRBJ2-7; D tentatively fits TRBD1 or TRBD2 (5 bases each). The length of the CDR3 is 13 residues. V lost 5 bases and J 2 bases, leaving 10 bases between the germline ends. Germline values: CDR1 KGHSH, CDR2 LQKENI. The CDR3 nucleotides read TGTGCCAGCTCATTCAAGGGACCCTACGAGCAGTACTTC. The encoded protein is CASSFKGPYEQYF.